This entry is about one TCR beta chain. This specimen belongs to a study of blood T cell repertoires in COVID-19. Looking at the study overall: COVID-19 samples, acute and convalescent, were from the United States, Italy and Spain. T cells, B-cell-depleted T cells, or PBMCs provided the cDNA or gDNA that served as material.

Recruits, aged 18 to 89 years, lived in about two dozen US areas. Cohort 3 donors were reported recovered after two negative PCRs, clearance, or symptom resolution. V was clipped by 2 bases and J by 2 bases; unmatched bases: 2. This CDR3 is built from 15 residues. The germline V gene has CDR1 WNHNN and CDR2 SYGVQD (reference sequence). Profiled with immunoSEQ multiplex PCR; TCRdb holds only in-frame clones, not every one. The table includes approximately 490,000 clones, about 88% detected once. This chain uses TRBV10-1 with TRBJ2-3; 9 bases fit TRBD2. The clonotype was recovered from an older woman who had recovered from COVID-19. What was sequenced was PBMCs or T cells enriched from blood (not recorded which). The DNA for the CDR3 is TGCGCCAGCAGTGAGCTAGCGGGGTTCACAGATACGCAGTATTTT. Its protein product is CASSELAGFTDTQYF.